These 31 T cell receptor beta chains originate from one sample sequenced in a study of response to subunit inactivated influenza vaccine. Each CDR3 protein is one row after TCRdb ran MiXCR on the RT-PCR reads. The sample contains roughly 650,000 distinct CDR3 sequences, less than 20% of which appear only once. The starting material was PBMCs from blood, obtained 11 to 12 days after vaccination. These receptors originate from a man between 50 and 59 years old who received an inactivated influenza vaccine.

This clonotype was seen at least ten times. The rearrangement joins TRBV29-1 to TRBJ2-5, with D perhaps given as TRBD1 or TRBD2 (5 bases each). Trimming took 7 bases from V and 4 from J, leaving 22 bases between them. CDR1 is SQVTM and CDR2 is ANQGSEA in the germline V gene. This CDR3 has 15 residues. CDR3 bases: TGCAGCGCCGACACGGATGGGGGACGCGGAGAGACCCAGTACTTC. This codes for CSADTDGGRGETQYF.

This chain links TRBV7-9 with TRBJ1-2; 9 bases are a match to TRBD1. Losses at the gene ends were 4 bases for V and 8 bases for J; bases not matched to a gene: 8. CDR3 length equals 14 residues. The germline V gene encodes CDR1 SEHNR and CDR2 FQNEAQ (reference sequence). CDR3 residues: CASSSGQGRIGYTF. The CDR3, as DNA: TGTGCCAGCAGCTCGGGACAGGGAAGGATCGGCTACACCTTC.

The chain joins TRBV30 to TRBJ1-5; D not resolved. The ends were cut back, 2 bases at V and 6 bases at J, with 11 bases in the middle. The CDR3 length is 13 residues. CDR1 is GTSNPN and CDR2 is SVGIG in the germline V gene (reference sequence). The CDR3 spells CAWSLSGGQPQHF. The CDR3 coding sequence is TGTGCCTGGAGTTTAAGTGGTGGTCAGCCCCAGCATTTT.

This clonotype was detected once. This chain uses TRBV24-1 with TRBJ2-1; D unresolved. The CDR3 totals 11 residues. Germline V gene lookup returns CDR1 KGHDR and CDR2 SFDVKD. V shed 8 bases and J shed 8 bases, with 9 bases lying between them. The CDR3 loop is CATKGRDEQFF. The CDR3 coding sequence is TGTGCCACCAAGGGCCGGGATGAGCAGTTCTTC.

The chain recombines TRBV28 with TRBJ2-6; tentative D call: TRBD2 (6 bases). Trimming removed 3 bases at V and 0 bases at J, with 15 bases between. This CDR3 region has 18 residues. CDR1 MDHEN and CDR2 SYDVKM come from the germline V gene. The CDR3 loop reads CASSLFSGPSSGANVLTF. CDR3 sequence (DNA): TGTGCCAGCAGTTTGTTCAGCGGGCCATCCTCTGGGGCCAACGTCCTGACTTTC.

V gene TRBV29-1 combines with J gene TRBJ2-7, with D possibly being TRBD1 (5 bases). The CDR3 is made up of 11 amino acids. V lost 5 bases, J lost 6 bases, and 11 bases lay in between. The germline V gene encodes CDR1 SQVTM and CDR2 ANQGSEA. The CDR3 sequence is CSVYLGVEQYF. The DNA for the CDR3 is TGCAGCGTTTATCTAGGGGTCGAGCAGTACTTC.

The chain is built from TRBV28 and TRBJ2-7; a possible D gene is TRBD1 (5 bases). The length of the CDR3 is 13 residues. Germline CDR1 MDHEN, CDR2 SYDVKM. Trimming removed 5 bases from V and 3 bases from J, with 11 bases in between. The CDR3 nucleotides read TGTGCCAGCAGTCCCCCGGACATCTACGAGCAGTACTTC. Translating it yields CASSPPDIYEQYF.

V gene TRBV5-1 combines with J gene TRBJ1-2, with a possible D match to TRBD1 (6 bases). Trimming removed 4 bases from V and 5 bases from J, with 21 bases in between. The CDR3 length is 16 residues. CDR1 SGHRS and CDR2 YFSETQ come from the germline V gene. CDR3 amino acids: CASSLGRGAGEYGYTF. Here the CDR3 DNA reads TGCGCCAGCAGCCTCGGCCGGGGGGCCGGGGAGTATGGCTACACCTTC.

This clonotype was seen only a few times. The chain couples TRBV9 to TRBJ2-7; D possibly corresponds to TRBD1 (6 bases). The germline V gene has CDR1 SGDLS and CDR2 YYNGEE. V was pared by 8 bases and J by 3 bases, with 12 bases between. CDR3 size: 12 residues. CDR3 residues: CARQGRGYEQYF. In nucleotides, the CDR3 is TGTGCCAGACAGGGTCGAGGCTACGAGCAGTACTTC. The full variable domain, its missing parts supplied by reference TRBV9 and TRBJ2-7, is DSGVTQTPKHLITATGQRVTLRCSPRSGDLSVYWYQQSLDQGLQFLIQYYNGEERAKGNILERFSAQQFPDLHSELNLSSLELGDSALYFCARQGRGYEQYFGPGTRLTVT.

The chain couples TRBV6-7 to TRBJ2-1; 8 bases map to TRBD2. TRBV6-7 is an ORF for which the function is uncertain. The CDR3 runs 19 residues. With V trimmed by 0 bases and J by 6 bases, 16 bases remained unmatched. The CDR3 region has the DNA TGTGCCAGCAGTTACTCGACAAAGGGGAGCGGGAGTGGAGGCAATGAGCAGTTCTTC. Its translation is CASSYSTKGSGSGGNEQFF.

This clonotype was found a few times. The chain carries TRBV4-3 and TRBJ2-7; TRBD1 agrees at 9 bases. The CDR3 length is 16 residues. After removal of 0 bases from V and 3 bases from J, the junction contained 6 bases not matched to a gene. CDR1 is LGHNA and CDR2 is YSLEER in the germline V gene. The CDR3 is CASSQDMGQGDYEQYF. CDR3 in DNA: TGCGCCAGCAGCCAAGATATGGGACAGGGAGACTACGAGCAGTACTTC.

The genes are TRBV2 and TRBJ2-1; D may be TRBD2 (5 bases). Germline CDR1 and CDR2: SNHLY and FYNNEI. V lost 3 bases and J lost 4, with 13 bases in between. This CDR3 comprises 15 residues. CDR3 sequence (DNA): TGTGCCAGCAGTGACAGAGGGCTGGGGTACAATGAGCAGTTCTTC. Translation gives CASSDRGLGYNEQFF.

The chain recombines TRBV6-5 with TRBJ2-7; TRBD1 or TRBD2 may be the D gene (5 bases each). CDR1 and CDR2 (germline): MNHEY, SVGAGI. Trimming took off 4 bases at V and 9 bases at J, with 13 bases between the two ends. This CDR3 region has 12 residues. In DNA, the CDR3 is TGTGCCAGCAGTTCCCCTGGGGACGGGCAGTACTTC. Its protein product is CASSSPGDGQYF.

This clonotype was recorded at least ten times. The V gene is TRBV6-2 or TRBV6-3, the J gene TRBJ2-7; D possibly matches TRBD1 or TRBD2 (5 bases each). Per the germline V gene, CDR1 is MNHEY and CDR2 is SVGEGT. The V and J ends lost 2 bases and 3 bases respectively, with 8 bases between them. This CDR3 spans 13 amino acids. The chain's CDR3 is CASSYGAGYEQYF. The CDR3 coding sequence is TGTGCCAGCAGTTACGGGGCGGGCTACGAGCAGTACTTC.

In its sample, this clonotype was seen a few times. The chain employs TRBV30 and TRBJ2-3, with a tentative D call TRBD1 (6 bases). Germline V gene lookup returns CDR1 GTSNPN and CDR2 SVGIG (reference sequence). The CDR3 is 15 amino acids. V lost 2 bases and J 0 bases, leaving 12 bases between the germline ends. CDR3 bases: TGTGCCTGGAGTCGAAAACAGGGAAGCACAGATACGCAGTATTTT. This gives the protein CAWSRKQGSTDTQYF. The full variable domain, rest sourced from reference TRBV30 and TRBJ2-3, is SQTIHQWPATLVQPVGSPLSLECTVEGTSNPNLYWYRQAAGRGLQLLFYSVGIGQISSEVPQNLSASRPQDRQFILSSKKLLLSDSGFYLCAWSRKQGSTDTQYFGPGTRLTVL.

The chain employs TRBV7-2 and TRBJ2-7, with D possibly TRBD2 on 7 matching bases. The CDR3 is 16 residues long. Trimming took off 4 bases at V and 0 bases at J, with 16 bases between the two ends. Germline V gives CDR1 SGHTA, CDR2 FQGNSA. The CDR3 region is CASSSRGRESSYEQYF. CDR3 in DNA: TGTGCCAGCAGCTCACGGGGGCGGGAGAGCTCCTACGAGCAGTACTTC.

The chain employs TRBV4-2 and TRBJ2-1, with TRBD2 identical over 8 bases. V shed 4 bases and J 5 bases; nucleotides not matched to a gene: 10. The CDR3 covers 16 residues. Per the germline V gene, CDR1 is LGHNA and CDR2 is YNFKEQ. The CDR3 spells CASSREAGATNNEQFF. The CDR3 region has the DNA TGTGCCAGCAGCCGAGAAGCGGGAGCCACTAACAATGAGCAGTTCTTC.

There are a few counts of this clonotype. The chain couples TRBV20-1 to TRBJ1-5; D remains ambiguous. The ends were cut back, 5 bases at V and 7 bases at J, with 21 bases in the middle. Germline-derived CDR1 and CDR2 are DFQATT and SNEGSKA (reference sequence). The CDR3 length is 15 residues. In DNA, the CDR3 is TGCAGTGCTTCCTCCGGGCCCCGGAAAGAACAGCCCCAGCATTTT. Its protein is CSASSGPRKEQPQHF.

This sequence joins TRBV4-3 and TRBJ2-1; TRBD1 matches 9 bases. The J segment lost 9 bases and the V segment lost 0 bases, leaving 6 bases of the junction unmatched. The V gene's germline CDR1 is LGHNA and CDR2 YSLEER. CDR3 length: 15 amino acids. CDR3 protein: CASSQDYRGQIEQFF. DNA of the CDR3: TGCGCCAGCAGCCAAGACTACAGGGGGCAAATTGAGCAGTTCTTC.

The chain uses TRBV27 and TRBJ2-2; D gene ambiguous. The CDR3 sequence is 15 residues long. CDR1 is MNHEY, CDR2 SMNVEV, per germline (reference sequence). V lost 2 bases and J 3 bases, leaving 10 bases between the germline ends. The CDR3 region has the DNA TGTGCCAGCAGTTTAGGGCTAGTCGACACCGGGGAGCTGTTTTTT. It translates to CASSLGLVDTGELFF.

This clonotype was found many times. The rearrangement joins TRBV4-3 to TRBJ2-2; no clear D gene. Trimming stripped 2 bases from V and 6 bases from J, with 13 bases between. CDR1 and CDR2 from the germline V gene are LGHNA and YSLEER. The CDR3 runs to 15 residues. The CDR3 region is CASSQRYQGPGELFF. The CDR3 DNA sequence: TGCGCCAGCAGCCAACGGTACCAAGGGCCCGGGGAGCTGTTTTTT.

This clonotype was seen at least ten times. This chain connects TRBV18 to TRBJ2-5; the match to TRBD1 covers 10 bases. V lost 0 bases and J lost 5; bases outside the gene matches: 0. Germline CDR1 is KGHSH and CDR2 is LQKENI. The CDR3 sequence is 14 residues long. CDR3 amino acids: CASSPPGQGETQYF. The CDR3, as DNA: TGTGCCAGCTCACCACCGGGACAGGGGGAGACCCAGTACTTC.

This rearrangement joins TRBV20-1 to TRBJ2-5; the D is unclear. CDR3 length: 14 residues. Germline V gives CDR1 DFQATT, CDR2 SNEGSKA (reference sequence). With 1 base removed from V and 5 bases from J, the gap between germline ends came to 14 bases. The CDR3: CSARGLDQAETQYF. In DNA, the CDR3 is TGCAGTGCTAGAGGGCTAGACCAGGCGGAGACCCAGTACTTC.

V gene TRBV5-1 combines with J gene TRBJ2-5; TRBD1 matches 10 bases. This CDR3 has 14 residues. Trimming at V came to 4 bases and at J to 5 bases, leaving 5 bases not matched to a gene. CDR1 and CDR2 (germline): SGHRS, YFSETQ. The CDR3: CASSLMGQGETQYF. The DNA for the CDR3 is TGCGCCAGCAGCCTTATGGGACAGGGGGAGACCCAGTACTTC.

This clonotype was picked up many times. V gene TRBV7-9 combines with J gene TRBJ1-6; D not certain. Germline loops: CDR1 SEHNR, CDR2 FQNEAQ (reference sequence). Trimming pared 1 base from V and 7 bases from J, leaving 8 bases between. This CDR3 is built from 14 residues. The CDR3 nucleotides read TGTGCCAGCAGCTTAGAGGGCAGCAATTCACCCCTCCACTTT. It specifies CASSLEGSNSPLHF.

This chain uses TRBV25-1 with TRBJ2-3, with a tentative D call TRBD2 (5 bases). Germline V CDR1 and CDR2: MGHDK, SYGVNS. With 1 base removed from V and 14 bases from J, the gap between germline ends came to 16 bases. The CDR3 loop spans 13 amino acids. CDR3 in amino acids: CASSEWESIGAYF. The CDR3, as DNA: TGTGCCAGCAGTGAATGGGAGTCGATAGGAGCGTATTTT.

This clonotype has a handful of counts. The chain recombines TRBV10-2 with TRBJ2-5, with a possible D match to TRBD2 (6 bases). With 7 bases removed from V and 5 bases from J, the gap between germline ends came to 23 bases. This CDR3 is 16 amino acids long. Germline V gene data show CDR1 as WSHSY and CDR2 as SAAADI. The CDR3 here is CASTPIFGEERETQYF. The CDR3 DNA follows: TGCGCCAGCACCCCCATCTTTGGGGAGGAGAGGGAGACCCAGTACTTC.

This clonotype was detected a few times. The CDR3 DNA follows: TGTGCCAGCAGCGTAGGGGGGGGGATACGGGTCGAGCAGTACTTC. The encoded protein is CASSVGGGIRVEQYF. This sequence joins TRBV9 and TRBJ2-7, with 7 bases lining up with TRBD2. The CDR3 contains 15 residues. V gave up 0 bases and J gave up 6 bases; unmatched junction bases: 9. In germline, CDR1 is SGDLS, CDR2 YYNGEE.

This clonotype was seen ten or more times. The gene calls are TRBV11-3 and TRBJ2-1; perhaps D is TRBD1 or TRBD2 (7 bases each). This CDR3 is 16 amino acids long. Germline CDR1 is SGHNT and CDR2 is YENEEA. V lost 5 bases and J 7 bases, leaving 21 bases between the germline ends. For the CDR3, the DNA is TGTGCCAGCAGCCCGGGGGGACAGTTTCCGTCAAATGAGCAGTTCTTC. It encodes CASSPGGQFPSNEQFF. The full variable domain, rest sourced from reference TRBV11-3 and TRBJ2-1, is EAGVVQSPRYKIIEKKQPVAFWCNPISGHNTLYWYLQNLGQGPELLIRYENEEAVDDSQLPKDRFSAERLKGVDSTLKIQPAELGDSAVYLCASSPGGQFPSNEQFFGPGTRLTVL.

The chain links TRBV12-3 or TRBV12-4 to TRBJ1-1; no clear D. This CDR3 has 14 amino acids. Trimming took off 3 bases at V and 0 bases at J, with 8 bases between the two ends. The CDR3 here is CASSFTWMNTEAFF. The CDR3 DNA follows: TGTGCCAGCAGTTTTACATGGATGAACACTGAAGCTTTCTTT.

The V call is TRBV21-1, the J call TRBJ1-4. TRBV21-1 is reported as a pseudogene. The CDR3 is 19 residues long. This chain's CDR3 is CASSTPGRQGLSTSEKLFF. The CDR3 DNA is TGTGCCAGCAGCACGCCCGGGCGGCAGGGGCTCTCAACTAGTGAAAAACTGTTTTTT.